Below are 9 T cell receptor beta chains sequenced from a single sample in a study of T cell changes during pregnancy in multiple sclerosis. Profiled with immunoSEQ multiplex PCR; TCRdb holds only in-frame clones, not every one. The sample includes roughly 90,000 clones, 94% of them seen just once. Sequencing used peripheral blood, obtained in the third trimester of pregnancy. The origin of the receptors is a female donor with multiple sclerosis, enrolled in a pregnancy study.

J is TRBJ2-3 and V is TRBV27, with 9 bases that match TRBD1. The junction had 3 bases not matched to a gene; V was cut back by 0 bases and J by 2 bases. This CDR3 comprises 16 residues. CDR1 and CDR2 from the germline V gene are MNHEY and SMNVEV (reference sequence). CDR3 amino acids: CASSLSGQGPTDTQYF. DNA for the CDR3: TGTGCCAGCAGTTTATCGGGACAGGGCCCCACAGATACGCAGTATTTT.

This chain joins TRBV6-1 and TRBJ1-1; TRBD1 aligns across 9 bases. The V segment lost 5 bases and the J segment 5 bases; nucleotides outside the gene matches: 3. Per the germline V gene, CDR1 is MNHNS and CDR2 is SASEGT. The CDR3 consists of 13 residues. CDR3 protein: CASSKGQGTEAFF. CDR3 nucleotide sequence: TGTGCCAGCAGTAAGGGACAGGGTACTGAAGCTTTCTTT.

The V and J genes are TRBV11-2 and TRBJ1-4, with TRBD1 as a possible D gene (6 bases). There are 15 residues in the CDR3. V shed 5 bases and J shed 8 bases, with 18 bases lying between them. Germline loops: CDR1 SGHAT, CDR2 FQNNGV. The CDR3 sequence: CASSNPTGSGEKLFF. For the CDR3, the DNA is TGTGCCAGCAGCAATCCAACAGGGAGTGGCGAAAAACTGTTTTTT.

The rearrangement uses TRBV4-1 and TRBJ1-3; the D gene is possibly TRBD1 (6 bases). From germline, CDR1 is MGHRA and CDR2 YSYEKL. V was shortened by 1 base and J by 4 bases, with 14 bases between the two germline ends. The CDR3 runs 16 residues. The CDR3 nucleotides read TGCGCCAGCAGCCAAGTAACAGGGCAGAAAGGAAACACCATATATTTT. This gives the protein CASSQVTGQKGNTIYF.

The chain couples TRBV6-5 to TRBJ2-1, with TRBD1 matching 7 bases. Germline CDR1 MNHEY, CDR2 SVGAGI. This CDR3 comprises 14 residues. The V and J ends lost 6 bases and 5 bases, in that order; junction bases with no gene match: 7. The CDR3 nucleotides read TGTGCCAGCAGACGACAGGGAAGGAACAATGAGCAGTTCTTC. Protein product: CASRRQGRNNEQFF.

The V gene is TRBV4-3, the J gene TRBJ1-1; D may be TRBD1 (6 bases). The V gene's germline CDR1 is LGHNA and CDR2 YSLEER. The length of the CDR3 is 14 residues. The V end was cut by 7 bases, the J end by 3 bases, with 15 bases between. The CDR3 here is CASTMKSGDTEAFF. The CDR3 DNA follows: TGCGCCAGCACCATGAAGTCAGGGGACACTGAAGCTTTCTTT.

The V and J genes are TRBV5-6 and TRBJ2-7; D is undetermined. With 2 bases removed from V and 5 bases from J, the gap between germline ends came to 5 bases. The CDR3 consists of 11 residues. Per the germline V gene, CDR1 is SGHDT and CDR2 is YYEEEE. CDR3 nucleotides: TGTGCCAGCAGCTTTCTAAACGAGCAGTACTTC. Amino acid sequence: CASSFLNEQYF.

This chain links TRBV5-1 with TRBJ2-7; a possible D gene is TRBD2 (6 bases). V was pared by 0 bases and J by 0 bases, with 10 bases between. Per germline, CDR1 SGHRS and CDR2 YFSETQ. The CDR3 extends over 15 amino acids. CDR3 sequence: CASSLANGGSYEQYF. The CDR3 DNA reads as TGCGCCAGCAGCTTGGCCAACGGGGGCTCCTACGAGCAGTACTTC.

CDR3 in amino acids: CASSQSRDNWDTGELFF. The CDR3 nucleotides are TGCGCCAGCAGCCAATCGAGGGACAATTGGGACACCGGGGAGCTGTTTTTT. The rearrangement links TRBV4-3 to TRBJ2-2; the D gene is possibly TRBD1 (6 bases). V was trimmed by 2 bases and J by 3 bases, leaving 16 bases between them. The germline gives CDR1 LGHNA, CDR2 YSLEER. The CDR3 extends over 17 amino acids.